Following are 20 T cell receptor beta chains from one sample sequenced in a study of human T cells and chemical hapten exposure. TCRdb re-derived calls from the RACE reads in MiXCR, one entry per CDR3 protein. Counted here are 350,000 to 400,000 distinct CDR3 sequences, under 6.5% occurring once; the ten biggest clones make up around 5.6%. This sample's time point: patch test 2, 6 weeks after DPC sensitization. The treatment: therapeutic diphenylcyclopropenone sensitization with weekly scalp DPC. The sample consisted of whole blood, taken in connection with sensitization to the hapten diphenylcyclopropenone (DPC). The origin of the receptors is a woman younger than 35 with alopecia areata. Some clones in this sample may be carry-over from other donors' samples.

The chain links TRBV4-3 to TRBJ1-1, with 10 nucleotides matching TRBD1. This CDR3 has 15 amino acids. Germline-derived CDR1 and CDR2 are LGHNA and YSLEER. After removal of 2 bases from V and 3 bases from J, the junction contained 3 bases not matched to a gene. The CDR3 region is CASSQWTGGDTEAFF. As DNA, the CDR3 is TGCGCCAGCAGCCAATGGACAGGGGGGGACACTGAAGCTTTCTTT.

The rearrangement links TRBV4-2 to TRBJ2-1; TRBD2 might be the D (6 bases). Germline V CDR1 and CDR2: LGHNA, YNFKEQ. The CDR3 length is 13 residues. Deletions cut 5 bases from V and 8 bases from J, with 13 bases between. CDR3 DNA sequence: TGTGCCAGCAGCTATGCGGGGCAGGATGAGCAGTTCTTC. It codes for CASSYAGQDEQFF.

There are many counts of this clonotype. The CDR3 protein is CASRVDRGSYNSPLHF. CDR3 nucleotide sequence: TGTGCCAGCAGGGTGGACAGGGGCTCCTATAATTCACCCCTCCACTTT. The chain uses TRBV6-6 and TRBJ1-6, with 9 positions matching TRBD1. V dropped 6 bases and J dropped 0; count of bases not matched to a gene: 3. Germline CDR1 and CDR2: MNHNY and SVGAGI (reference sequence). The CDR3 has 16 residues.

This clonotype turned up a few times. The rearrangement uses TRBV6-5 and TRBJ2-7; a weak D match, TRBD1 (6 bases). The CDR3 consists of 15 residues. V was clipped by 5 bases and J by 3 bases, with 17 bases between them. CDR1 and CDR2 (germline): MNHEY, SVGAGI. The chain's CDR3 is CASSRSTRGSYEQYF. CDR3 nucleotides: TGTGCCAGCAGTCGCTCAACCAGGGGAAGCTACGAGCAGTACTTC.

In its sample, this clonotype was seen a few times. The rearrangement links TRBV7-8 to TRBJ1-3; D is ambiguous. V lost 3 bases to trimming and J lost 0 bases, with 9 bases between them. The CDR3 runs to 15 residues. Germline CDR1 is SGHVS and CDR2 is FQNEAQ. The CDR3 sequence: CASSFSGNSGNTIYF. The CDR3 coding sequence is TGTGCCAGCAGCTTCTCTGGGAACTCTGGAAACACCATATATTTT.

The CDR3 DNA reads as TGTGCCAGCAGCGTAGCGACCGGGGAGCTGTTTTTT. It codes for CASSVATGELFF. The chain uses TRBV9 and TRBJ2-2, with D hard to call. Germline values: CDR1 SGDLS, CDR2 YYNGEE. Trimming removed 0 bases at V and 5 bases at J, with 2 bases between. CDR3 size: 12 residues.

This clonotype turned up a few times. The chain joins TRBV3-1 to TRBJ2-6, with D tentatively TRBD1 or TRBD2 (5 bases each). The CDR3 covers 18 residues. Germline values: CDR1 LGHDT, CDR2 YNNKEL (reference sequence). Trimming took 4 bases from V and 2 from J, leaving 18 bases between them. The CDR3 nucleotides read TGTGCCAGCAGCCTTTATGGGGGTTCCAAGGCTGGGGCCAACGTCCTGACTTTC. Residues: CASSLYGGSKAGANVLTF.

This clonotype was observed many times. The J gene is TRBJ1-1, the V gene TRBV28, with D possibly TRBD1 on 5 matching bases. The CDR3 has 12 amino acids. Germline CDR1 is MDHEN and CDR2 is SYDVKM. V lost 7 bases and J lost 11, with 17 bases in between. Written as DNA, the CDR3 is TGTGCCAGCACAAACCCCCAGGGTACGGCTTTCTTT. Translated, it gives CASTNPQGTAFF.

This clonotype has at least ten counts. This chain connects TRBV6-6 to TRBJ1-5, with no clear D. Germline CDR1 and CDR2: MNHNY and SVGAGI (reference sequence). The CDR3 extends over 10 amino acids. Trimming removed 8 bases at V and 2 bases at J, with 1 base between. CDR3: CASGNQPQHF. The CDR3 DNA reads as TGTGCCAGCGGCAATCAGCCCCAGCATTTT.

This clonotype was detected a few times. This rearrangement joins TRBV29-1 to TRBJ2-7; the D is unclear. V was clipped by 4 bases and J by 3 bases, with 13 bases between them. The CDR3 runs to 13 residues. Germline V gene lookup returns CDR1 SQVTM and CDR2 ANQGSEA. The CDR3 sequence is CSVADQNYYEQYF. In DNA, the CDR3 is TGCAGCGTTGCGGACCAGAACTACTACGAGCAGTACTTC.

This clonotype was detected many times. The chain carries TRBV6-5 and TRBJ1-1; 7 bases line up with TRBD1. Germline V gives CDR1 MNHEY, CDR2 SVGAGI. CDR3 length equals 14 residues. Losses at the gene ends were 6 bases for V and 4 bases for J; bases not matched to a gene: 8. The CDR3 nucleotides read TGTGCCAGCAGCCAACAGGGGAGAGGCACTGAAGCTTTCTTT. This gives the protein CASSQQGRGTEAFF.

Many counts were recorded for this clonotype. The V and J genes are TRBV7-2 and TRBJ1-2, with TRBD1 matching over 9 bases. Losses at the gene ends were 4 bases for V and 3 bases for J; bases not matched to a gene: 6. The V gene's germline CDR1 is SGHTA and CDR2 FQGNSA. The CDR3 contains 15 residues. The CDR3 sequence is CASSSGTGLDYGYTF. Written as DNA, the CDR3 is TGTGCCAGCAGCTCGGGGACAGGGCTGGACTATGGCTACACCTTC.

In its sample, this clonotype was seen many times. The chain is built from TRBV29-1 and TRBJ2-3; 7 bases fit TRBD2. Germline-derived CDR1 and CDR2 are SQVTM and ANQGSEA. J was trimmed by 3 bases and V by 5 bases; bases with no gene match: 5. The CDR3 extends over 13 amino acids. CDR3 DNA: TGCAGCGTTCGGCTAGCGGTTACAGATACGCAGTATTTT. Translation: CSVRLAVTDTQYF.

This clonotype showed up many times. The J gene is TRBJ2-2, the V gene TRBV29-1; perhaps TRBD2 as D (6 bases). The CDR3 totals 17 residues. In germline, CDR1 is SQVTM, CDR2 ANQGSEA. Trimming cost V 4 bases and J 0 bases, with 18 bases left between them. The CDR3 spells CSVGGGAGSSNTGELFF. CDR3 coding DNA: TGCAGCGTTGGTGGAGGGGCGGGGAGCTCGAACACCGGGGAGCTGTTTTTT.

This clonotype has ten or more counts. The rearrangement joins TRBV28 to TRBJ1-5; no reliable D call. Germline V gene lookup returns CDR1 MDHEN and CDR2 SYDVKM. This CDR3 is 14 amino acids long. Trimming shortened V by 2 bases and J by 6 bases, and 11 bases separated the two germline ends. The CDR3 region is CASSLRSGFQPQHF. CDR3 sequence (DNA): TGTGCCAGCAGTTTAAGGTCAGGTTTTCAGCCCCAGCATTTT. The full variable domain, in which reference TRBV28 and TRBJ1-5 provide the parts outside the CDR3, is DVKVTQSSRYLVKRTGEKVFLECVQDMDHENMFWYRQDPGLGLRLIYFSYDVKMKEKGDIPEGYSVSREKKERFSLILESASTNQTSMYLCASSLRSGFQPQHFGDGTRLSIL.

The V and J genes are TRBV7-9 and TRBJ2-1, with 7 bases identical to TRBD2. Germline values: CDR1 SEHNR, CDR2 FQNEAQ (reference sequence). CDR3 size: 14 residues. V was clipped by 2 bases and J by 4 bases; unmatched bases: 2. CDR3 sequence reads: CASSLSSGYNEQFF. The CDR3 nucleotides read TGTGCCAGCAGCTTAAGTAGCGGGTACAATGAGCAGTTCTTC.

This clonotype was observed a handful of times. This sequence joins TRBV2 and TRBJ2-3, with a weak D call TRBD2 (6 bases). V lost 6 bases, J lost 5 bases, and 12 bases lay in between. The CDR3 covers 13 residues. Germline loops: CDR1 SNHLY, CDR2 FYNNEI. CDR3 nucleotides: TGTGCCAGCAGACGCGGGGCTGAAGATACGCAGTATTTT. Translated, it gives CASRRGAEDTQYF.

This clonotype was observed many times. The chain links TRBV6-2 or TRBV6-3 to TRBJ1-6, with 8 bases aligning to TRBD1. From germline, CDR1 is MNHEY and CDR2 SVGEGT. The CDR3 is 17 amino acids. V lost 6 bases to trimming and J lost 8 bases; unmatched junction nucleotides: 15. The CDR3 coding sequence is TGTGCCAGCAGCAGCGCAGGGGGCGGTGGCTCCTATTCACCCCTCCACTTT. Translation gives CASSSAGGGGSYSPLHF.

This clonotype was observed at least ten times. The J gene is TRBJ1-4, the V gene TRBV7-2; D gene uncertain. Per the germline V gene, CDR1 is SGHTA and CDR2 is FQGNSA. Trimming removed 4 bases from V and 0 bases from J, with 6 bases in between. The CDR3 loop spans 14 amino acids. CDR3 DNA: TGTGCCAGCAGCTCCGGGACAACTAATGAAAAACTGTTTTTT. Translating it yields CASSSGTTNEKLFF.

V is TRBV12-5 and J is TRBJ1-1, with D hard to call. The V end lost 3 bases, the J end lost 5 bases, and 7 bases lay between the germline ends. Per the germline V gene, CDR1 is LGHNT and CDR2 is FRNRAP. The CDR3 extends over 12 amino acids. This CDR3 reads CASGLLGTEAFF. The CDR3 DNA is TGTGCTAGTGGTTTACTTGGGACTGAAGCTTTCTTT.